Detailed here is one TCR beta chain. Authors' analysis steps: Estimation of nucleated cell counts was performed using reference gene primer amplification. Libraries were prepared by immunoSEQ multiplex PCR; TCRdb keeps only in-frame clonotypes and omits some of them. Clonal size and the V and J genes are those of that table, whereas D and trimming came from the DNA. The sample gives 110,000 or so clones, approximately 91% of which show up once; roughly 8.4% is in the top ten. The CDR3 is 16 residues long. Germline V CDR1 and CDR2: SGHAT, FQNNGV. The ends were cut back, 6 bases at V and 2 bases at J, with 20 bases in the middle. These data are taken from a study of blood T cell repertoires in COVID-19. Study-level information: Samples representing acute and convalescent COVID-19 were sourced from the United States, Italy and Spain. Sources were T cells, B-cell-depleted T cells, or PBMCs; the material itself was cDNA or gDNA.

The sequence came from a woman in her seventies who had recovered from COVID-19. The chain is built from TRBV11-2 and TRBJ2-7; perhaps TRBD2 as D (6 bases). Input material: peripheral blood. CDR3 in amino acids: CASSNLRGGVAYEQYF. CDR3 bases: TGTGCCAGCAGTAACCTAAGGGGAGGAGTGGCCTACGAGCAGTACTTC.